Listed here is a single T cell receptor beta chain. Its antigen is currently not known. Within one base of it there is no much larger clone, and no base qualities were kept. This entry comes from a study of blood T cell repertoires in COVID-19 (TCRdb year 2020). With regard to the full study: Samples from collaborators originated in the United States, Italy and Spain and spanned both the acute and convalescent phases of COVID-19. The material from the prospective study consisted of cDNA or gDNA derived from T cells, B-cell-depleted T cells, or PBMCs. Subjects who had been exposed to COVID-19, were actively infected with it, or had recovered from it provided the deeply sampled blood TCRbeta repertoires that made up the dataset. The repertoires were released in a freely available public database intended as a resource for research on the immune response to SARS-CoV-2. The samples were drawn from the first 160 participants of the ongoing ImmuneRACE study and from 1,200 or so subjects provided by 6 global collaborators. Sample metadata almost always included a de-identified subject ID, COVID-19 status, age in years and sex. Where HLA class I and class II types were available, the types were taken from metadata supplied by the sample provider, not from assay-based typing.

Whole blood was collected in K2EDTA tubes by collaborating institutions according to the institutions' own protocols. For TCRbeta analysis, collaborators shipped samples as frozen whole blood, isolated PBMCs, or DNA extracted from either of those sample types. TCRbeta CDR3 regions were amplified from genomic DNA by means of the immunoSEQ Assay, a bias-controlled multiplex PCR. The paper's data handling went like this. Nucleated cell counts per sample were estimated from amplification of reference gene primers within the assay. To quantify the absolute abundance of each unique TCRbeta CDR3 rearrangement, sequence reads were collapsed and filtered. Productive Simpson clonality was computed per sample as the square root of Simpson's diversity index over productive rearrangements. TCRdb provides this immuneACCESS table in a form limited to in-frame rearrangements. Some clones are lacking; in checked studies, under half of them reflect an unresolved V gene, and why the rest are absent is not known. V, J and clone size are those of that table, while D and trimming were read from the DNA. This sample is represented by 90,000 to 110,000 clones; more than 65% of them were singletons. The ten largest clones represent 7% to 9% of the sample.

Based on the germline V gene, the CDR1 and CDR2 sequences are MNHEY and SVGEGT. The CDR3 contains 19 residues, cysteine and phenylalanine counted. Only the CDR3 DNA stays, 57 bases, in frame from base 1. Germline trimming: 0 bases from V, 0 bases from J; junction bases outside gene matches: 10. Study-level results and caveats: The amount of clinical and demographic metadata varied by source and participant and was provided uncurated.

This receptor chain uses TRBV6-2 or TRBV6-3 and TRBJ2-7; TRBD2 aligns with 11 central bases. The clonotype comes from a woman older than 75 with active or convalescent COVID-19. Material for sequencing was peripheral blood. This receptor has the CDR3 CASSYSRLAGGLSSYEQYF. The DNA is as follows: TGTGCCAGCAGTTACTCTCGGCTAGCGGGAGGCTTAAGCTCCTACGAGCAGTACTTC.